This is a list of T cell receptor beta chains from one sample in a study of neoadjuvant anti-PD-1 for oral cavity cancer. Here immunoSEQ multiplex PCR was the method, and the copy in TCRdb shows in-frame clones only, minus some. This sample has approximately 9,500 clones, with around 75% found just once. The sample was PBMCs, taken after nivolumab (anti-PD-1) treatment. These receptors were obtained from a person aged 35-79 years with oral cavity squamous cell carcinoma. CDR3s include the opening cysteine and the closing phenylalanine or tryptophan. The order of the fields is CDR3 DNA, CDR3 protein, J gene, V gene, clone size, D gene. D genes are given only for firm matches. Where a row states a size, it is once, few, many or the class of an expanded clone; other rows omit it.

TGTGCCAGCACCTTAGCGGGAGGGCCATTCGTCCATGAGCAGTTCTTC,CASTLAGGPFVHEQFF,TRBJ2-1,TRBV5-5,-,TRBD2
TGTGCCTGGAGTCGACGGGAACAAGAGACCCAGTACTTC,CAWSRREQETQYF,TRBJ2-5,TRBV30,once,-
TGTGCCAGCAGTAGACGGCAGGCTACTCTTAGCACAGATACGCAGTATTTT,CASSRRQATLSTDTQYF,TRBJ2-3,TRBV9,-,-
TGTGCCAGCAGTTCCCACAGGGGAGGCTACGAGCAGTACTTC,CASSSHRGGYEQYF,TRBJ2-7,TRBV28,-,-
TGCGCCAGCAGTGAGGGGAATCAAGAGACCCAGTACTTC,CASSEGNQETQYF,TRBJ2-5,TRBV5-1,-,-
TGTGCCAGCGGCGAGTACGAGCAGTACTTC,CASGEYEQYF,TRBJ2-7,TRBV11-2,-,-
TGTGCCAGCAGCCGCGGGGTGCTCTCCTACGAGCAGTACTTC,CASSRGVLSYEQYF,TRBJ2-7,TRBV6-6,-,-
TGTGCCAGCAGTGAAAGAGGCACCGGGGAGCTGTTTTTT,CASSERGTGELFF,TRBJ2-2,TRBV2,-,-
TGTGCCAGCAGCTTGGCGGGGGCGGGCACTGAAGCTTTCTTT,CASSLAGAGTEAFF,TRBJ1-1,TRBV5-6,-,-
TGTGCCAGCAGCTCCCCGGGACAGGGCATCGCCGGGGAGCTGTTTTTT,CASSSPGQGIAGELFF,TRBJ2-2,TRBV28,-,TRBD1
TGCAGCGTTGGAGGGAATAGCAATCAGCCCCAGCATTTT,CSVGGNSNQPQHF,TRBJ1-5,TRBV29-1,-,-
TGTGCCAGCTATTCAAACAGAGTCACAGATACGCAGTATTTT,CASYSNRVTDTQYF,TRBJ2-3,TRBV27,-,-
TGTGCCACCAGCAGAGGGCGGAGCTCTGGGGCCAACGTCCTGACTTTC,CATSRGRSSGANVLTF,TRBJ2-6,TRBV15,-,-
TGTGCCAGTAGTAGAACCCGAGCAGGGAACAATGAGCAGTTCTTC,CASSRTRAGNNEQFF,TRBJ2-1,TRBV19,once,-
TGTGCCAGCATGAGGACTAGCGGAGCCTACAATGAGCAGTTCTTC,CASMRTSGAYNEQFF,TRBJ2-1,TRBV6-1,-,TRBD2
TGTGCCAGCAGTACAGCGGGAGCTCGAGCGGTTATCGATGAGCAGTTCTTC,CASSTAGARAVIDEQFF,TRBJ2-1,TRBV28,-,TRBD2
TGTGCCAGCAGCTTAGTAGCGACTTACTCCTACAATGAGCAGTTCTTC,CASSLVATYSYNEQFF,TRBJ2-1,TRBV7-2,-,-
TGTGCCAGCAGGGGGACCGCCGTTTATCAGCCCCAGCATTTT,CASRGTAVYQPQHF,TRBJ1-5,TRBV6-6,-,-
TGTGCCAGCAGCTGGGGACAGGCCGTGAACACTGAAGCTTTCTTT,CASSWGQAVNTEAFF,TRBJ1-1,TRBV5-5,-,TRBD1
TGTGCCAGCAGCTTAGCGCCAGTTGACACTGAAGCTTTCTTT,CASSLAPVDTEAFF,TRBJ1-1,TRBV7-9,-,-
TGTGCCAGCAGTTTGTTCGCGACAGGGAACTATGGCTACACCTTC,CASSLFATGNYGYTF,TRBJ1-2,TRBV27,once,TRBD1
TGTGCCAGCAGCGGCGGGACTAGCGGGCAGAGCTCCTACAATGAGCAGTTCTTC,CASSGGTSGQSSYNEQFF,TRBJ2-1,TRBV9,-,TRBD2
TGCGCCAGCAGCTTGGCTACTAAAGAGACCCAGTACTTC,CASSLATKETQYF,TRBJ2-5,TRBV5-1,-,-